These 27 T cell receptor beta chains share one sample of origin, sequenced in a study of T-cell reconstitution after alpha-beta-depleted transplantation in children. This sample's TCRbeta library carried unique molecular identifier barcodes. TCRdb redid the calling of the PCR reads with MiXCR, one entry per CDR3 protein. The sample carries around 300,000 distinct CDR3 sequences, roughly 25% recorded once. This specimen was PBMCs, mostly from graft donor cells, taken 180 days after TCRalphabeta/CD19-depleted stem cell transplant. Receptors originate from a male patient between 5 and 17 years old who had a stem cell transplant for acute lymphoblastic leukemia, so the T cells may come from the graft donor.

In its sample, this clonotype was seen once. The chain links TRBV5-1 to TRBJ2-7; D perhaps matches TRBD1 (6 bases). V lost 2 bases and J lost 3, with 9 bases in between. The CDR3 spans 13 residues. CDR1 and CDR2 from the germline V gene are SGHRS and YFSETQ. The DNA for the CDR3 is TGCGCCAGCAGCTTACCACAGGGCTACGAGCAGTACTTC. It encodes CASSLPQGYEQYF.

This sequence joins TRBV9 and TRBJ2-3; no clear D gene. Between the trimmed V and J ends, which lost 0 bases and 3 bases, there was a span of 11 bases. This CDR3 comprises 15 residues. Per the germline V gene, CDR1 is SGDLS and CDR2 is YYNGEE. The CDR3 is CASSVGRKWTDTQYF. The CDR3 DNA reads TGTGCCAGCAGCGTAGGTAGGAAATGGACAGATACGCAGTATTTT.

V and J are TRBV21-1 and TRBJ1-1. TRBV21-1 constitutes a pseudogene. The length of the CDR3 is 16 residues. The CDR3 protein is CASSTGGQFMNTEAFF. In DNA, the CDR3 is TGTGCCAGCAGCACTGGCGGGCAGTTCATGAACACTGAAGCTTTCTTT.

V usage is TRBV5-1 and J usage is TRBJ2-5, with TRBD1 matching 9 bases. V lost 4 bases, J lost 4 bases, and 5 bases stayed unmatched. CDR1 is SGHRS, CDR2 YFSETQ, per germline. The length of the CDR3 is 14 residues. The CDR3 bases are TGCGCCAGCAGCGGGACAGGGAGGAGAGAGACCCAGTACTTC. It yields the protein CASSGTGRRETQYF.

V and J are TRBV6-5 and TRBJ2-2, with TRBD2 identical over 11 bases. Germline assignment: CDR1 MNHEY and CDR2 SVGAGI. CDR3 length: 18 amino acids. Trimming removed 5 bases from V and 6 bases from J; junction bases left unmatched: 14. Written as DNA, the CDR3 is TGTGCCAGCAGTACTTGGGGACTAGCGGACCTCATTGCCGGGGAGCTGTTTTTT. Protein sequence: CASSTWGLADLIAGELFF.

The CDR3: CASSQDRRSRWNEQFF. For the CDR3, the DNA is TGTGCCAGCAGCCAAGACAGGCGTTCGAGGTGGAATGAGCAGTTCTTC. The chain employs TRBV3-1 and TRBJ2-1, with unresolved D. Germline loops: CDR1 LGHDT, CDR2 YNNKEL (reference sequence). The CDR3 is made up of 16 amino acids. The V and J ends lost 0 bases and 7 bases respectively, with 16 bases between them.

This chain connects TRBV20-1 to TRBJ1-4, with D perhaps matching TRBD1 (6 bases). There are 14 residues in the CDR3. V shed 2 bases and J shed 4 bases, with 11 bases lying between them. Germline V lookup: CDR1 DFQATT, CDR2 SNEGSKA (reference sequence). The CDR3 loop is CSARRGHVNEKLFF. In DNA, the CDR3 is TGCAGTGCTAGACGGGGACACGTTAATGAAAAACTGTTTTTT.

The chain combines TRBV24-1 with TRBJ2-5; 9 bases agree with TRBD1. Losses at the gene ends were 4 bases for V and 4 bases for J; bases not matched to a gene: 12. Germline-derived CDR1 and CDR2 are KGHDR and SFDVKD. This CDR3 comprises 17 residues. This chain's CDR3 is CATSDPQQGAGRETQYF. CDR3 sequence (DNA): TGTGCCACCAGTGACCCTCAACAGGGGGCAGGGAGAGAGACCCAGTACTTC.

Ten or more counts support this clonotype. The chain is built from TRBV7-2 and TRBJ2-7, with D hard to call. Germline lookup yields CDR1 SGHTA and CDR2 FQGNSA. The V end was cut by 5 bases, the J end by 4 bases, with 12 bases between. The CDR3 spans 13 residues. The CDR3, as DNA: TGTGCCAGCAGCCGACCAGGACCTTACGAGCAGTACTTC. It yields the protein CASSRPGPYEQYF. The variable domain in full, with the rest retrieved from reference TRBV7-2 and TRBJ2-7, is GAGVSQSPSNKVTEKGKDVELRCDPISGHTALYWYRQSLGQGLEFLIYFQGNSAPDKSGLPSDRFSAERTGGSVSTLTIQRTQQEDSAVYLCASSRPGPYEQYFGPGTRLTVT.

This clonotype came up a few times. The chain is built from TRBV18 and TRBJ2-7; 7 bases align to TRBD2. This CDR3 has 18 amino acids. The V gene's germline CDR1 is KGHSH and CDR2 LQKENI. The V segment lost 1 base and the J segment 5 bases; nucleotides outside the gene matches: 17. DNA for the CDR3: TGTGCCAGCTCACCACGGAGCACGGGAGGCAGGGAAATACACGAGCAGTACTTC. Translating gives CASSPRSTGGREIHEQYF.

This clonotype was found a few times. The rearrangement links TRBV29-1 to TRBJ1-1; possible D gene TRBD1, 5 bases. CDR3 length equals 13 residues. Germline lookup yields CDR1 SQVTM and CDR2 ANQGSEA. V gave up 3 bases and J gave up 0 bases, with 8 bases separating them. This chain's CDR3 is CSVDPGLNTEAFF. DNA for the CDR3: TGCAGCGTTGATCCAGGGCTGAACACTGAAGCTTTCTTT.

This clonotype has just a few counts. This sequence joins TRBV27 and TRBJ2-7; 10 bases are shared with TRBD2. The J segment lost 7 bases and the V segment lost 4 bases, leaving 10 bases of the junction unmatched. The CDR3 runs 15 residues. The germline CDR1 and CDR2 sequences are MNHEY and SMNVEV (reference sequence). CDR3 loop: CASSSRPSGRYEQYF. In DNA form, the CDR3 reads TGTGCCAGCAGTTCCAGACCTAGCGGGAGATATGAGCAGTACTTC.

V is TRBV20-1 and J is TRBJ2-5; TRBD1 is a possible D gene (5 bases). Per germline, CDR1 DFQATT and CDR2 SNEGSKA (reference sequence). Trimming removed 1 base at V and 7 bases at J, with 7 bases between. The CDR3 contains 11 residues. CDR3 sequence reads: CSARGGWTQYF. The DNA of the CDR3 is TGCAGTGCTAGAGGGGGCTGGACCCAGTACTTC.

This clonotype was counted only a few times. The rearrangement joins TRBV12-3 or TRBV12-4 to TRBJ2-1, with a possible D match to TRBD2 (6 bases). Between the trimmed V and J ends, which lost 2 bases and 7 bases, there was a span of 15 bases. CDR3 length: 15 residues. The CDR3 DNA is TGTGCCAGCAGTTTATTGGCAAGGGCGGGAAATGAGCAGTTCTTC. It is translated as CASSLLARAGNEQFF.

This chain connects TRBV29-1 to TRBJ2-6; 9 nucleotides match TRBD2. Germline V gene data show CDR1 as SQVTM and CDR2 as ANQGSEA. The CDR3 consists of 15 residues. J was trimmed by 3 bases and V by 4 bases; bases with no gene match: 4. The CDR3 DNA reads TGCAGCGTTGCCGAACTAGCGGGTGGGGCCAACGTCCTGACTTTC. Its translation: CSVAELAGGANVLTF.

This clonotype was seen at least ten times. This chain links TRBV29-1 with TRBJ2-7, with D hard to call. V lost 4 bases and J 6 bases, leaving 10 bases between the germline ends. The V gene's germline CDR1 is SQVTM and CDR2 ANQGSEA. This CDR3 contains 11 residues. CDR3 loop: CSVAEHGEQYF. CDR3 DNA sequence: TGCAGCGTTGCCGAACACGGCGAGCAGTACTTC.

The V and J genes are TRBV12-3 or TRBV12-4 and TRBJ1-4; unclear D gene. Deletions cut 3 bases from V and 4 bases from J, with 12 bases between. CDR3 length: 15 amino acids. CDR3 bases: TGTGCCAGCAGTTTTCTAGGACGGGGTAATGAAAAACTGTTTTTT. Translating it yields CASSFLGRGNEKLFF.

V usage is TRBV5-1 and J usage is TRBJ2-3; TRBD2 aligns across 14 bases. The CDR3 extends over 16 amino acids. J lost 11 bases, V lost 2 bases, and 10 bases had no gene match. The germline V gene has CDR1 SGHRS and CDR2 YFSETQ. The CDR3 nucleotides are TGCGCCAGCAGCTTAACCGGGACTAGCGGGAGAATAGTGCAGTATTTT. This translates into CASSLTGTSGRIVQYF. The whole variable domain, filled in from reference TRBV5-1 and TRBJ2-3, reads KAGVTQTPRYLIKTRGQQVTLSCSPISGHRSVSWYQQTPGQGLQFLFEYFSETQRNKGNFPGRFSGRQFSNSRSEMNVSTLELGDSALYLCASSLTGTSGRIVQYFGPGTRLTVL.

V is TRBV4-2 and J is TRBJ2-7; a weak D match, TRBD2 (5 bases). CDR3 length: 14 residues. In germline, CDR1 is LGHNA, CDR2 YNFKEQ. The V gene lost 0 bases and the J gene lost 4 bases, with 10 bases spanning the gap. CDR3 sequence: CASSQDWGAYEQYF. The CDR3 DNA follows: TGTGCCAGCAGCCAAGATTGGGGAGCGTACGAGCAGTACTTC.

CDR3 sequence (DNA): TGCGCCAGCAGCCAAGATACGCAGGGGGCGCGAACTTGGAAACTGTTTTTT. Protein product: CASSQDTQGARTWKLFF. This chain connects TRBV4-1 to TRBJ1-4; TRBD1 aligns across 8 bases. Per the germline V gene, CDR1 is MGHRA and CDR2 is YSYEKL. CDR3 length: 17 residues. With V trimmed by 0 bases and J by 11 bases, 14 bases remained unmatched.

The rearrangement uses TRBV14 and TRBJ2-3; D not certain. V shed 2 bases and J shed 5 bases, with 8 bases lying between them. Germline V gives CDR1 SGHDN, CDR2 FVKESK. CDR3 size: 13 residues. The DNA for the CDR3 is TGTGCCAGCAGCCAATATGGCGTAGATACGCAGTATTTT. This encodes CASSQYGVDTQYF. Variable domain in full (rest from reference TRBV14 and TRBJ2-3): EAGVTQFPSHSVIEKGQTVTLRCDPISGHDNLYWYRRVMGKEIKFLLHFVKESKQDESGMPNNRFLAERTGGTYSTLKVQPAELEDSGVYFCASSQYGVDTQYFGPGTRLTVL.

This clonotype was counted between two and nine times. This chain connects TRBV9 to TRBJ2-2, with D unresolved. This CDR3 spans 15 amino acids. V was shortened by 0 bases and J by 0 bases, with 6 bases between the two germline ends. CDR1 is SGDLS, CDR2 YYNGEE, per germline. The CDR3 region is CASSVDFPNTGELFF. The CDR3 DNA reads TGTGCCAGCAGCGTAGACTTCCCGAACACCGGGGAGCTGTTTTTT.

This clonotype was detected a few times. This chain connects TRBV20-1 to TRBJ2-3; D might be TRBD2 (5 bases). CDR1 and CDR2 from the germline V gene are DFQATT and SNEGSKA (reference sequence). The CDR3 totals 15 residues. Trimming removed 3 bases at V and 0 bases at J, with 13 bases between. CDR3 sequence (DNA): TGCAGTGCTAGCCGCCGGGAAACGAGCACAGATACGCAGTATTTT. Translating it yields CSASRRETSTDTQYF.

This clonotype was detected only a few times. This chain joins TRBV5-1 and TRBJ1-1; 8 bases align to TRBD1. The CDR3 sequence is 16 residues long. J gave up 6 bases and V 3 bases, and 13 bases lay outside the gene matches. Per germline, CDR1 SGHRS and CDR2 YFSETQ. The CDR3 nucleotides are TGCGCCAGCAGCTGGGGGAGACAGGGGCATGCGTCTGAAGCTTTCTTT. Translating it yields CASSWGRQGHASEAFF.

In DNA, the CDR3 is TGTGCCAGCAGTGCCCCGTTTGGGGGGGCCTACGAGCAGTACTTC. This gives the protein CASSAPFGGAYEQYF. The rearrangement uses TRBV6-2 or TRBV6-3 and TRBJ2-7; 7 nucleotides match TRBD2. This CDR3 region has 15 residues. J was trimmed by 2 bases and V by 5 bases; bases with no gene match: 9. Germline CDR1 is MNHEY and CDR2 is SVGEGT.

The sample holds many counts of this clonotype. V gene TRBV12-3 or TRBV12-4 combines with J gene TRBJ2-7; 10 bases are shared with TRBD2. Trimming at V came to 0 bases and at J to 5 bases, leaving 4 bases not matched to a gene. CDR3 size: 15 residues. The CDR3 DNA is TGTGCCAGCAGTTTAGCGCGGCTAGCGGGAGACGAGCAGTACTTC. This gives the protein CASSLARLAGDEQYF.

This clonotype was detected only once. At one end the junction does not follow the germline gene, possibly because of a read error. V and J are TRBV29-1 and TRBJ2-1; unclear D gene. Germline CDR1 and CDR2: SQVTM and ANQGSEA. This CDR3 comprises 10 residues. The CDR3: CSVEFYEQSF. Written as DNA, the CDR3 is TGCAGCGTTGAATTCTATGAGCAGTCCTTC.